Presented here are 20 T cell receptor beta chains from one specimen sequenced in a study of T cell changes during pregnancy in multiple sclerosis (dated by TCRdb to about 2019). The receptor library was made with the immunoSEQ multiplex PCR assay. TCRdb provides this immuneACCESS table in a form limited to in-frame rearrangements. Some clones are lacking; in checked studies, under half of them reflect an unresolved V gene, and why the rest are absent is not known. In this sample the table shows around 80,000 clones, 92% of which occur a single time. The ten largest make up approximately 1.5% of the sample. The sequencing used peripheral blood, collected before pregnancy. The receptor set was obtained from a female donor with multiple sclerosis, enrolled in a pregnancy study.

V usage is TRBV7-3 and J usage is TRBJ2-7; 8 positions match TRBD1. The germline gives CDR1 SGHTA, CDR2 FQGTGA. The CDR3 runs to 16 residues. Unmatched junction bases numbered 8, after V lost 2 bases and J lost 2 bases. CDR3 sequence: CASSLLGQGAAYEQYF. The CDR3 bases are TGTGCCAGCAGCTTATTGGGGCAGGGGGCAGCCTACGAGCAGTACTTC.

This chain uses TRBV5-4 with TRBJ2-7; 8 bases are shared with TRBD1. Germline loops: CDR1 SGHNT, CDR2 YYREEE (reference sequence). V lost 3 bases, J lost 3 bases, and 5 bases stayed unmatched. The CDR3 length is 14 residues. CDR3 amino acids: CASSYDRGGYEQYF. The CDR3 DNA follows: TGTGCCAGCAGCTACGACAGGGGAGGCTACGAGCAGTACTTC. The whole variable domain, filled in from reference TRBV5-4 and TRBJ2-7, reads ETGVTQSPTHLIKTRGQQVTLRCSSQSGHNTVSWYQQALGQGPQFIFQYYREEENGRGNFPPRFSGLQFPNYSSELNVNALELDDSALYLCASSYDRGGYEQYFGPGTRLTVT.

Concerning this clone itself: Germline is not matched at one junction end, which may reflect a read error. The V gene is TRBV6-5, the J gene TRBJ1-2, with TRBD1 matching 9 bases. CDR1 MNHEY and CDR2 SVGAGI come from the germline V gene. CDR3 size: 14 residues. In nucleotides, the CDR3 is TGTGCCAGCAGCCGCGCGACAGGGGGTTATGGCTACATCTTC. It codes for CASSRATGGYGYIF.

The gene calls are TRBV6-5 and TRBJ1-5; D is unresolved. Looked up from germline, CDR1 is MNHEY and CDR2 is SVGAGI. CDR3 length equals 14 residues. Trimming took off 2 bases at V and 7 bases at J, with 12 bases between the two ends. In DNA form, the CDR3 reads TGTGCCAGCAGTTACCTCACCGGCGGGCAGCCCCAGCATTTT. Protein sequence: CASSYLTGGQPQHF.

This rearrangement joins TRBV6-4 to TRBJ1-1; maybe TRBD1 (6 bases). Germline V lookup: CDR1 MRHNA, CDR2 SNTAGT. The ends were cut back, 4 bases at V and 3 bases at J, with 12 bases in the middle. The CDR3 is 14 amino acids. The CDR3 sequence is CASSASTGHTEAFF. As DNA, the CDR3 is TGTGCCAGCAGTGCCTCGACAGGCCACACTGAAGCTTTCTTT.

The chain links TRBV7-8 to TRBJ1-2, with TRBD1 matching 7 bases. Germline V gene lookup returns CDR1 SGHVS and CDR2 FQNEAQ. J gave up 1 base and V 4 bases, and 6 bases lay outside the gene matches. CDR3 length: 15 amino acids. The DNA for the CDR3 is TGTGCCAGCAGCTCCTACAGGGGACTTAACTATGGCTACACCTTC. Amino acids: CASSSYRGLNYGYTF.

The chain uses TRBV14 and TRBJ2-7; 7 bases are shared with TRBD1. The V gene's germline CDR1 is SGHDN and CDR2 FVKESK. The CDR3 runs 14 residues. Losses at the gene ends were 9 bases for V and 7 bases for J; bases not matched to a gene: 15. CDR3 in amino acids: CASPSAGTDEEQYF. CDR3 DNA sequence: TGTGCCAGTCCATCGGCCGGGACAGACGAGGAGCAGTACTTC.

This chain links TRBV30 with TRBJ1-6; D not resolved. CDR1 GTSNPN and CDR2 SVGIG come from the germline V gene (reference sequence). V was clipped by 0 bases and J by 3 bases, with 6 bases between them. The CDR3 is 14 amino acids. CDR3 DNA sequence: TGTGCCTGGAGTGTCGACTTCTATAATTCACCCCTCCACTTT. Protein sequence: CAWSVDFYNSPLHF.

This clone was picked up one time. Other DNA sequences in this sample translate to the same CDR3. This chain joins TRBV7-9 and TRBJ2-5, with TRBD2 matching 7 bases. The CDR3 is made up of 13 amino acids. Germline-derived CDR1 and CDR2 are SEHNR and FQNEAQ (reference sequence). V shed 0 bases and J 5 bases; nucleotides not matched to a gene: 0. The CDR3 protein is CASSLAGGETQYF. Here the CDR3 DNA reads TGTGCCAGCAGCTTAGCGGGGGGGGAGACCCAGTACTTC.

The chain couples TRBV6-6 to TRBJ2-2, with a weak D call TRBD2 (7 bases). This CDR3 is 15 amino acids long. The germline V and J ends were trimmed by 7 bases and 6 bases, with 18 bases remaining between them. Germline V gene lookup returns CDR1 MNHNY and CDR2 SVGAGI (reference sequence). The CDR3 sequence is CASTNRGGAAGELFF. For the CDR3, the DNA is TGTGCCAGCACCAACCGTGGGGGGGCCGCCGGGGAGCTGTTTTTT.

The chain employs TRBV7-9 and TRBJ1-3; maybe TRBD1 (6 bases). Germline CDR1 and CDR2: SEHNR and FQNEAQ (reference sequence). The CDR3 consists of 13 residues. V dropped 5 bases and J dropped 2 bases, with 7 bases sitting between them. CDR3 nucleotides: TGTGCCAGCAGCCCAGGGGCTGGAAACACCATATATTTT. Translation gives CASSPGAGNTIYF.

The V and J genes are TRBV6-1 and TRBJ1-5, with D hard to call. V shed 3 bases and J shed 11 bases, with 23 bases lying between them. The CDR3 is 16 amino acids. CDR1 is MNHNS, CDR2 SASEGT, per germline. DNA for the CDR3: TGTGCCAGCAGTGACCTTCCGAGCTGGGCGGGCGGGGCCCAGCATTTT. It specifies CASSDLPSWAGGAQHF.

This clone has just one count. This chain joins TRBV10-2 and TRBJ1-5; D remains ambiguous. Trimming left V 7 bases short and J 7 bases short, with 17 bases between. Germline V lookup: CDR1 WSHSY, CDR2 SAAADI. The CDR3 is made up of 14 amino acids. The CDR3 loop is CASTPGGSWQPQHF. CDR3 nucleotide sequence: TGCGCCAGCACCCCAGGAGGATCGTGGCAGCCCCAGCATTTT.

This chain connects TRBV27 to TRBJ2-7; 8 bases line up with TRBD2. The germline gives CDR1 MNHEY, CDR2 SMNVEV (reference sequence). Losses at the gene ends were 3 bases for V and 2 bases for J; bases not matched to a gene: 6. The length of the CDR3 is 15 residues. CDR3 DNA: TGTGCCAGCAGTTTCAGCGGGGGCCAAACCTACGAGCAGTACTTC. It translates to CASSFSGGQTYEQYF.

J is TRBJ2-7 and V is TRBV7-8; D remains unclear. Germline V gene data show CDR1 as SGHVS and CDR2 as FQNEAQ. Trimming shortened V by 5 bases and J by 0 bases, and 14 bases separated the two germline ends. The CDR3 contains 15 residues. In nucleotides, the CDR3 is TGTGCCAGCAGCCCCGCCGGTATGCCCTCCTACGAGCAGTACTTC. Protein product: CASSPAGMPSYEQYF.

This chain connects TRBV4-1 to TRBJ1-2, with TRBD1 identical over 8 bases. The CDR3 covers 17 residues. With V trimmed by 2 bases and J by 3 bases, 11 bases remained unmatched. CDR1 MGHRA and CDR2 YSYEKL come from the germline V gene. Here the CDR3 DNA reads TGCGCCAGCAGCCAACCGACGGACAGGGCCTCGGACTATGGCTACACCTTC. This codes for CASSQPTDRASDYGYTF.

This sequence joins TRBV9 and TRBJ2-3, with a weak D call TRBD2 (6 bases). With 0 bases removed from V and 3 bases from J, the gap between germline ends came to 11 bases. The CDR3 consists of 15 residues. Germline values: CDR1 SGDLS, CDR2 YYNGEE. DNA for the CDR3: TGTGCCAGCAGCGTAGATTCTAGCGTTACAGATACGCAGTATTTT. Protein sequence: CASSVDSSVTDTQYF. Supplemented by reference TRBV9 and TRBJ2-3, the full variable domain reads DSGVTQTPKHLITATGQRVTLRCSPRSGDLSVYWYQQSLDQGLQFLIQYYNGEERAKGNILERFSAQQFPDLHSELNLSSLELGDSALYFCASSVDSSVTDTQYFGPGTRLTVL.

The chain is built from TRBV7-3 and TRBJ2-3; TRBD1 agrees at 9 bases. In germline, CDR1 is SGHTA, CDR2 FQGTGA. The CDR3 runs 15 residues. V lost 4 bases, J lost 4 bases, and 6 bases stayed unmatched. CDR3 sequence reads: CASSSNRGRSDTQYF. CDR3 nucleotides: TGTGCCAGCAGCTCCAACAGGGGGCGGTCAGATACGCAGTATTTT. The whole variable domain, remainder taken from reference TRBV7-3 and TRBJ2-3, is GAGVSQTPSNKVTEKGKYVELRCDPISGHTALYWYRQSLGQGPEFLIYFQGTGAADDSGLPNDRFFAVRPEGSVSTLKIQRTERGDSAVYLCASSSNRGRSDTQYFGPGTRLTVL.

J is TRBJ2-7 and V is TRBV6-1; perhaps TRBD1 as D (6 bases). Germline V gives CDR1 MNHNS, CDR2 SASEGT. The germline V and J ends were trimmed by 4 bases and 6 bases, with 13 bases remaining between them. This CDR3 comprises 13 residues. The CDR3 loop reads CASSVREGGEQYF. DNA of the CDR3: TGTGCCAGCAGTGTCAGGGAAGGGGGCGAGCAGTACTTC.

The V and J genes are TRBV7-9 and TRBJ1-4; D is undetermined. Germline-derived CDR1 and CDR2 are SEHNR and FQNEAQ (reference sequence). Trimming pared 0 bases from V and 3 bases from J, leaving 8 bases between. This CDR3 comprises 15 residues. The chain's CDR3 is CASSLARAANEKLFF. Here the CDR3 DNA reads TGTGCCAGCAGCTTAGCGAGGGCAGCTAATGAAAAACTGTTTTTT.